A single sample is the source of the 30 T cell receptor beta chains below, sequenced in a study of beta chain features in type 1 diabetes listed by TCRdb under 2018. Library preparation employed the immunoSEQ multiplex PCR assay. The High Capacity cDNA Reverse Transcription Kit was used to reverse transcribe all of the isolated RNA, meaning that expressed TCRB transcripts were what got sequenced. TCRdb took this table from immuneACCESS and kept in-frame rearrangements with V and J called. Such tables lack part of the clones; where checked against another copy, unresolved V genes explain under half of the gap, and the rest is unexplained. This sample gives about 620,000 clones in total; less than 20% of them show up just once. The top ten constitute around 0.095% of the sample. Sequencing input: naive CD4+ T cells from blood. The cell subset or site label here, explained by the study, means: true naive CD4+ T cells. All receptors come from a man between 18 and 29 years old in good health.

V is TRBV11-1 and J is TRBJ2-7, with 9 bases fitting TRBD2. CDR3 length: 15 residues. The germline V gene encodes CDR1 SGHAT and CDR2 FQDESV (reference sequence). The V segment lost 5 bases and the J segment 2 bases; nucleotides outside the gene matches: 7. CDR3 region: CASSVSGRNPYEQYF. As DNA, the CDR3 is TGTGCCAGCAGCGTAAGCGGGAGGAACCCCTACGAGCAGTACTTC.

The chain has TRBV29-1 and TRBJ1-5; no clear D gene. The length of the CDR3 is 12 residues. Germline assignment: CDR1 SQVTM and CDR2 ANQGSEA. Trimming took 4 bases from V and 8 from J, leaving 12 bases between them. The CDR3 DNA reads TGCAGCGTTGGAGTGGGTTTGGAGCCCCAGCATTTT. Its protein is CSVGVGLEPQHF.

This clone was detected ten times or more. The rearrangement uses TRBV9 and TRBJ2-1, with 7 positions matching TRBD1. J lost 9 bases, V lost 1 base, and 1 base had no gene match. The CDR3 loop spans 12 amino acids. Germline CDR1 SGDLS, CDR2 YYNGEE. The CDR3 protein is CASSVPGGEQFF. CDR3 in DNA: TGTGCCAGCAGCGTACCAGGGGGTGAGCAGTTCTTC.

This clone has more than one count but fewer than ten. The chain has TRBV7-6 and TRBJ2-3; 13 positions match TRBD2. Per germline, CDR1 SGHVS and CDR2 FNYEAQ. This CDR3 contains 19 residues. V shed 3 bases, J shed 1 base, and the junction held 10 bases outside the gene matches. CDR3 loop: CASSFGLAGAAGGTDTQYF. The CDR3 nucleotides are TGTGCCAGCAGCTTCGGACTAGCGGGGGCGGCCGGGGGCACAGATACGCAGTATTTT. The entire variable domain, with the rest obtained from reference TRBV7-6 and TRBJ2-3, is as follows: GAGVSQSPRYKVTKRGQDVALRCDPISGHVSLYWYRQALGQGPEFLTYFNYEAQQDKSGLPNDRFSAERPEGSISTLTIQRTEQRDSAMYRCASSFGLAGAAGGTDTQYFGPGTRLTVL.

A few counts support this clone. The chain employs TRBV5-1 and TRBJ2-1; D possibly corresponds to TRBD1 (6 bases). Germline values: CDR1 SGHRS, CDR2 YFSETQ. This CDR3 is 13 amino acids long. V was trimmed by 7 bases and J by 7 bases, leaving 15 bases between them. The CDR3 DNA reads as TGCGCCAGCTCACAGATACAGGGAAATGAGCAGTTCTTC. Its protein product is CASSQIQGNEQFF.

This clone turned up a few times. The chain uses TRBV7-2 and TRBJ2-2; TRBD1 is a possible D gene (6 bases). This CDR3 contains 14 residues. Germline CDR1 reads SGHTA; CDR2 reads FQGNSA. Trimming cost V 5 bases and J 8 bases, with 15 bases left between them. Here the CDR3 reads CASSPDSSWGELFF. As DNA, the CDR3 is TGTGCCAGCAGCCCGGACAGTTCCTGGGGGGAGCTGTTTTTT. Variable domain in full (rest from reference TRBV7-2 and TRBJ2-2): GAGVSQSPSNKVTEKGKDVELRCDPISGHTALYWYRQSLGQGLEFLIYFQGNSAPDKSGLPSDRFSAERTGGSVSTLTIQRTQQEDSAVYLCASSPDSSWGELFFGEGSRLTVL.

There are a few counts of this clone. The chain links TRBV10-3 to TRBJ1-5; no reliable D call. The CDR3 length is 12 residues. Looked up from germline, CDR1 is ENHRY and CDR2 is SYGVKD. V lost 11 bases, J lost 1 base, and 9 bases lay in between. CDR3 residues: CAVRGSNQPQHF. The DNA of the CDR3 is TGTGCCGTACGGGGAAGCAATCAGCCCCAGCATTTT.

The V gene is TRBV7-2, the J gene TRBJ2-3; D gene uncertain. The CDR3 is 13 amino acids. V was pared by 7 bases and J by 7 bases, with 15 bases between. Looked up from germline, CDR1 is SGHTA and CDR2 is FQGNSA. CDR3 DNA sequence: TGTGCCAGCACCTCGGTGGGCAGTTATACGCAGTATTTT. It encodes CASTSVGSYTQYF.

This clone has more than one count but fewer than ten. Here the CDR3 DNA reads TGTGCCAGCACTTTTCAGGCCACCCAGTACTTC. Amino acids: CASTFQATQYF. The rearrangement joins TRBV27 to TRBJ2-5; D remains ambiguous. Germline lookup yields CDR1 MNHEY and CDR2 SMNVEV (reference sequence). Trimming removed 7 bases at V and 8 bases at J, with 11 bases between. This CDR3 has 11 amino acids.

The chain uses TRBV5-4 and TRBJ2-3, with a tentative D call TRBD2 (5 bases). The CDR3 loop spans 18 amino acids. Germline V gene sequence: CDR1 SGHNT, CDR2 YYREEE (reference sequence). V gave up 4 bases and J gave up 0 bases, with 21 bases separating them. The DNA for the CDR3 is TGTGCCAGCAGCGGCAAACCTGTGTGGGGAGCTAGCACAGATACGCAGTATTTT. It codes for CASSGKPVWGASTDTQYF.

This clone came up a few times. The CDR3 DNA reads TGTGCCAGCAGCCCGACAGGGGGCCGTATAAATGAGCAGTTCTTC. This codes for CASSPTGGRINEQFF. This chain links TRBV28 with TRBJ2-1; the match to TRBD1 covers 10 bases. V lost 6 bases to trimming and J lost 7 bases; unmatched junction nucleotides: 9. The CDR3 spans 15 residues. CDR1 is MDHEN, CDR2 SYDVKM, per germline.

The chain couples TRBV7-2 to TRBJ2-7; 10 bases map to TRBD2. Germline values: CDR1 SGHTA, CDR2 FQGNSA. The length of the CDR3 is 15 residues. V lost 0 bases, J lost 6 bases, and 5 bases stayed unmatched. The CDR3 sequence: CASSLAPSGRSEQYF. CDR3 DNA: TGTGCCAGCAGCTTAGCGCCTAGCGGGAGATCCGAGCAGTACTTC.

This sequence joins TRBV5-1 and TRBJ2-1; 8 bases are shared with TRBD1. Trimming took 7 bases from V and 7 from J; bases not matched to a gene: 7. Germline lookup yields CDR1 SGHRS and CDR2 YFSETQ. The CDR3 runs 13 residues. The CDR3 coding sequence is TGCGCCAGCGGAGACAGGGGAGTGAATGAGCAGTTCTTC. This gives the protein CASGDRGVNEQFF.

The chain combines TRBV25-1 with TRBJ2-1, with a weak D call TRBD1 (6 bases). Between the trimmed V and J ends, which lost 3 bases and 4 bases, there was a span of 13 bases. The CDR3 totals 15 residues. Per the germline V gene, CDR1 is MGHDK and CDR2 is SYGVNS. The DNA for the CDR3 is TGTGCCAGCAGTGACTCCAACCAGGGGTACAATGAGCAGTTCTTC. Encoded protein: CASSDSNQGYNEQFF.

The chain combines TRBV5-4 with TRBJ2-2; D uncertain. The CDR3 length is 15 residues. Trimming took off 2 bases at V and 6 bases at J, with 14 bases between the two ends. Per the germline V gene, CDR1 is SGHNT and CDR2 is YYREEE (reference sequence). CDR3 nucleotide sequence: TGTGCCAGCAGCTTACTCTCCCCCGTAGCCGGGGAGCTGTTTTTT. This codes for CASSLLSPVAGELFF.

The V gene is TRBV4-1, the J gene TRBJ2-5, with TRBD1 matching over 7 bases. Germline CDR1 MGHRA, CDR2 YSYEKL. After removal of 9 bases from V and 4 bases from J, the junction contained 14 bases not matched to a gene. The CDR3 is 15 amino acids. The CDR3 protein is CASGQTGLFPETQYF. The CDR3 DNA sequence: TGCGCCAGTGGCCAGACAGGGCTTTTTCCAGAGACCCAGTACTTC.

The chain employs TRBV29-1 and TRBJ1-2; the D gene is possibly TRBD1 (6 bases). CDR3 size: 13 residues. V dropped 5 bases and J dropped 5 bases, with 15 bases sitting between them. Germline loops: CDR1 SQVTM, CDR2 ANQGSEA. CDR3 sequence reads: CSVNPGVPYGYTF. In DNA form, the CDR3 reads TGCAGCGTTAATCCAGGGGTCCCATATGGCTACACCTTC.

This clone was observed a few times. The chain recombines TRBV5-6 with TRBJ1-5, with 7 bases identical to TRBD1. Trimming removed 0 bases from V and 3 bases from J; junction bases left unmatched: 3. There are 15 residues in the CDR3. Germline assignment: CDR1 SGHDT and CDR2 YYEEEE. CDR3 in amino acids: CASSLAGTDNQPQHF. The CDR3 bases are TGTGCCAGCAGCTTGGCCGGGACAGACAATCAGCCCCAGCATTTT.

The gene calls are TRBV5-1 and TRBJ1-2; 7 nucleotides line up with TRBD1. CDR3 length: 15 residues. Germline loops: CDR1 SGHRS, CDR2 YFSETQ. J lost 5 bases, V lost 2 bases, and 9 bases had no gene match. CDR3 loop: CASSFGDSSLYGYTF. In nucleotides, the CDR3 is TGCGCCAGCAGCTTCGGGGACAGCTCTCTATATGGCTACACCTTC.

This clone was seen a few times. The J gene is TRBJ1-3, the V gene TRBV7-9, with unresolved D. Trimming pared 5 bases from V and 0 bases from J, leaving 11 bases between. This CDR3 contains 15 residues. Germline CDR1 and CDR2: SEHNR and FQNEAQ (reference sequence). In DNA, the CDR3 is TGTGCCAGCAGCCCAGGACCGCTCTCTGGAAACACCATATATTTT. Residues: CASSPGPLSGNTIYF.

CDR3 amino acids: CASRALGGEQYF. CDR3 coding DNA: TGTGCCAGCAGGGCCCTTGGGGGCGAGCAGTACTTC. The chain joins TRBV7-9 to TRBJ2-7, with D possibly being TRBD1 or TRBD2 (5 bases each). The V end was cut by 6 bases, the J end by 6 bases, with 12 bases between. The V gene's germline CDR1 is SEHNR and CDR2 FQNEAQ (reference sequence). The CDR3 has 12 residues.

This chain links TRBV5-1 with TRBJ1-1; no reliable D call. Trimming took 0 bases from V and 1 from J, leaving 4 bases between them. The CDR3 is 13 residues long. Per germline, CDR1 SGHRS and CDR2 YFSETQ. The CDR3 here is CASSLGSNTEAFF. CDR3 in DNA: TGCGCCAGCAGCTTGGGTTCGAACACTGAAGCTTTCTTT. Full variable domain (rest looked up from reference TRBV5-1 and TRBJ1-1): KAGVTQTPRYLIKTRGQQVTLSCSPISGHRSVSWYQQTPGQGLQFLFEYFSETQRNKGNFPGRFSGRQFSNSRSEMNVSTLELGDSALYLCASSLGSNTEAFFGQGTRLTVV.

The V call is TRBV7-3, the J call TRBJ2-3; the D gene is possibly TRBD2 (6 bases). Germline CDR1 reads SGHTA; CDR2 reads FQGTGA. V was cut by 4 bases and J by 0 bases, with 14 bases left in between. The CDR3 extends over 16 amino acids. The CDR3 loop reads CASSSARGTSTDTQYF. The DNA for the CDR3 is TGTGCCAGCAGCTCAGCACGGGGGACTAGCACAGATACGCAGTATTTT.

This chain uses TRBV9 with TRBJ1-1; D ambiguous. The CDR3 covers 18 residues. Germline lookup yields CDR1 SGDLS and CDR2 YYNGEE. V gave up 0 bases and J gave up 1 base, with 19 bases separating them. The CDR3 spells CASSVGHADPGSNTEAFF. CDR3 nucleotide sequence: TGTGCCAGCAGCGTAGGTCATGCGGACCCCGGTTCGAACACTGAAGCTTTCTTT. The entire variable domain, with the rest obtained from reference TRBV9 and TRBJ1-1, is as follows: DSGVTQTPKHLITATGQRVTLRCSPRSGDLSVYWYQQSLDQGLQFLIQYYNGEERAKGNILERFSAQQFPDLHSELNLSSLELGDSALYFCASSVGHADPGSNTEAFFGQGTRLTVV.

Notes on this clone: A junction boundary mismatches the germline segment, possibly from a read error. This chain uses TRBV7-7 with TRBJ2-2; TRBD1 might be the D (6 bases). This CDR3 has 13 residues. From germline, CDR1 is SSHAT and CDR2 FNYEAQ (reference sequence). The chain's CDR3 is CASSSGVTGELFF. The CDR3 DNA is TGTGCTAGCAGCTCAGGGGTTACCGGGGAGCTGTTTTTT.

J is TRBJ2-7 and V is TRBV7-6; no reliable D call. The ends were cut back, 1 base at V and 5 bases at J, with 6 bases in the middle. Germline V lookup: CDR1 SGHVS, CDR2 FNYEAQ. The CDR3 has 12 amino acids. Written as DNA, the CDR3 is TGTGCCAGCAGCTTAGAGCGCCACGAGCAGTACTTC. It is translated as CASSLERHEQYF.

Written as DNA, the CDR3 is TGTGCCACCAGCACCGGACAGCACTATATCCTCTCTGGGGCCAACGTCCTGACTTTC. This codes for CATSTGQHYILSGANVLTF. The V gene is TRBV15, the J gene TRBJ2-6, with D maybe TRBD1 (6 bases). Trimming removed 4 bases at V and 0 bases at J, with 19 bases between. The CDR3 extends over 19 amino acids. Germline assignment: CDR1 LNHNV and CDR2 YYDKDF (reference sequence).

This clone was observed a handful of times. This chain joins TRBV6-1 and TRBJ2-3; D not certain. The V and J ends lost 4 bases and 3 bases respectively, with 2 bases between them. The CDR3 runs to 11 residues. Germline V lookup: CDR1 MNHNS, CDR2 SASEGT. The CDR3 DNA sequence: TGTGCCAGCAGTGTAACAGATACGCAGTATTTT. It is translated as CASSVTDTQYF.

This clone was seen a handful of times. The CDR3 sequence is CASSLGFFTDTQYF. The DNA for the CDR3 is TGTGCCAGCAGCTTGGGGTTTTTCACAGATACGCAGTATTTT. The V and J genes are TRBV5-4 and TRBJ2-3; D gene unclear. V shed 0 bases and J shed 2 bases, with 7 bases lying between them. The CDR3 totals 14 residues. From germline, CDR1 is SGHNT and CDR2 YYREEE (reference sequence).

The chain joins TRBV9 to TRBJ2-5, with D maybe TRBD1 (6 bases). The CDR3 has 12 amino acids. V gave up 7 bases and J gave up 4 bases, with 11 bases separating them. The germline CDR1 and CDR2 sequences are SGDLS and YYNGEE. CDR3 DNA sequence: TGTGCCAGCTCCAGGGGCGGAGAGACCCAGTACTTC. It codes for CASSRGGETQYF.